This T cell receptor beta chain was recovered during a study of shared clonotypes between healthy human individuals. Clones were read by immunoSEQ multiplex PCR, and TCRdb kept only the in-frame ones, dropping some. The data hold almost 750,000 clones, with about two thirds observed a single time. Sequences were obtained from memory CD4+ T cells sorted from blood. This sample's subset: CD45RA-negative fraction. The clonotype originates from a woman in her 30s in good health.

For the CDR3, the DNA is TGCAGCGTAGGAGAGATAGCGGGGAGCTCCTACAATGAGCAGTTCTTC. Translating gives CSVGEIAGSSYNEQFF. The chain uses TRBV29-1 and TRBJ2-1; 8 positions agree with TRBD2. The CDR3 consists of 16 residues. J gave up 0 bases and V 6 bases, and 10 bases lay outside the gene matches. In germline, CDR1 is SQVTM, CDR2 ANQGSEA.